This TCR beta chain was recorded in a study of blood T cell repertoires in COVID-19. Overall study: Some COVID-19 samples were acute and others convalescent; all came from the United States, Italy and Spain. From T cells, B-cell-depleted T cells, or PBMCs came the material, which was cDNA or gDNA.

Original handling: Reference gene primer amplification gave estimated nucleated cell counts. Some clones are missing from TCRdb's copy, which holds only in-frame ones; the method was immunoSEQ multiplex PCR. The DNA gave D and trimming, while V, J and clone size come from that table. The sample lists about 130,000 clones, about nine tenths occurring once. CDR3 length equals 18 residues. V shed 0 bases, J shed 0 bases, and the junction held 9 bases outside the gene matches. Germline-derived CDR1 and CDR2 are MNHEY and SVGEGT. This clone has a single count. The chain combines TRBV6-2 or TRBV6-3 with TRBJ2-7; TRBD1 agrees at 9 bases. The receptor comes from a middle-aged man with active COVID-19. Source material: peripheral blood. CDR3 amino acids: CASSYSTYRQGGSYEQYF. The CDR3, as DNA: TGTGCCAGCAGTTACTCGACCTACCGACAGGGGGGCTCCTACGAGCAGTACTTC.